These 29 T cell receptor beta chains came from one sample sequenced in a study of T cell changes during pregnancy in multiple sclerosis. Data came from immunoSEQ multiplex PCR; TCRdb stores just in-frame clones and leaves some out. The sample yields some 40,000 clones, about 92% seen once. This sample comprised CD8+ T cells from peripheral blood mononuclear cells, obtained in the third trimester of pregnancy. The receptors shown here come from a female donor with multiple sclerosis, enrolled in a pregnancy study.

V and J are TRBV4-2 and TRBJ1-3; D uncertain. CDR3 size: 15 residues. Germline V gives CDR1 LGHNA, CDR2 YNFKEQ. The V and J ends lost 0 bases and 0 bases respectively, with 6 bases between them. The CDR3 here is CASSQDRGSGNTIYF. CDR3 bases: TGTGCCAGCAGCCAAGATAGAGGCTCTGGAAACACCATATATTTT.

The rearrangement joins TRBV5-6 to TRBJ2-5, with D possibly TRBD1 on 7 matching bases. The DNA end is a closer match to TRBJ2-7, so the J assignment may be wrong. The CDR3 contains 15 residues. In germline, CDR1 is SGHDT, CDR2 YYEEEE. CDR3 in DNA: TGTGCCAGCAGCTTGTTGTCAGGGGGGAGTTACGAGCAGTACTTC. This gives the protein CASSLLSGGSYEQYF.

The chain couples TRBV15 to TRBJ1-3; 7 bases fit TRBD1. The V segment lost 3 bases and the J segment 4 bases; nucleotides outside the gene matches: 0. Germline loops: CDR1 LNHNV, CDR2 YYDKDF (reference sequence). The CDR3 runs to 13 residues. The CDR3 DNA reads TGTGCCACCAGCAGGGACAGGGGAAACACCATATATTTT. Its protein is CATSRDRGNTIYF.

J is TRBJ1-3 and V is TRBV7-8, with D maybe TRBD1 (5 bases). The germline V gene encodes CDR1 SGHVS and CDR2 FQNEAQ. The V end was cut by 8 bases, the J end by 1 base, with 9 bases between. This CDR3 has 13 residues. The chain's CDR3 is CASVGGSGNTIYF. DNA for the CDR3: TGTGCCAGCGTGGGGGGATCTGGAAACACCATATATTTT.

V usage is TRBV4-1 and J usage is TRBJ2-5, with 8 bases that match TRBD2. The CDR3 sequence is 19 residues long. V gave up 1 base and J gave up 2 bases; unmatched junction bases: 15. Germline lookup yields CDR1 MGHRA and CDR2 YSYEKL. CDR3 in amino acids: CASSQVWRGAAATQETQYF. CDR3 nucleotide sequence: TGCGCCAGCAGCCAAGTCTGGCGGGGGGCCGCCGCCACTCAAGAGACCCAGTACTTC.

J is TRBJ2-3 and V is TRBV25-1; 8 bases fit TRBD2. The CDR3 covers 13 residues. Germline values: CDR1 MGHDK, CDR2 SYGVNS. V lost 2 bases to trimming and J lost 11 bases; unmatched junction nucleotides: 6. This CDR3 reads CASSEARGGGQYF. In DNA form, the CDR3 reads TGTGCCAGCAGTGAAGCCCGGGGGGGAGGGCAGTATTTT. The full variable domain, rest sourced from reference TRBV25-1 and TRBJ2-3, is EADIYQTPRYLVIGTGKKITLECSQTMGHDKMYWYQQDPGMELHLIHYSYGVNSTEKGDLSSESTVSRIRTEHFPLTLESARPSHTSQYLCASSEARGGGQYFGPGTRLTVL.

The gene calls are TRBV12-2 and TRBJ2-5; TRBD2, the table's D call, was not compared with the DNA. TRBV12-2 is reported as a pseudogene. This CDR3 comprises 15 residues. The CDR3 coding sequence is TGTGCAAGTCGCCCCTACTGGACTAGCGGGGGGTTACGGTACTTC. It specifies CASRPYWTSGGLRYF.

The chain carries TRBV19 and TRBJ2-1; D unclear. This CDR3 contains 11 residues. Germline V gene sequence: CDR1 LNHDA, CDR2 SQIVND (reference sequence). The V gene lost 6 bases and the J gene lost 8 bases, with 8 bases spanning the gap. The CDR3 region has the DNA TGTGCCAGTAGGTGGTCGGATGAGCAGTTCTTC. Translated: CASRWSDEQFF.

CDR3 protein: CASSSYPGQLNTGELFF. Written as DNA, the CDR3 is TGCGCCAGCAGCTCCTATCCGGGACAGCTGAACACCGGGGAGCTGTTTTTT. The chain joins TRBV5-1 to TRBJ2-2; 7 nucleotides line up with TRBD1. V lost 3 bases to trimming and J lost 1 base; unmatched junction nucleotides: 9. The germline CDR1 and CDR2 sequences are SGHRS and YFSETQ. This CDR3 has 17 residues.

The rearrangement uses TRBV12-5 and TRBJ1-2, with a tentative D call TRBD1 (6 bases). Trimming removed 10 bases at V and 7 bases at J, with 13 bases between. This CDR3 is built from 11 residues. Germline V gene data show CDR1 as LGHNT and CDR2 as FRNRAP. This chain's CDR3 is CATGETGGYTF. In nucleotides, the CDR3 is TGTGCTACAGGGGAAACGGGTGGCTACACCTTC.

The J gene is TRBJ2-5, the V gene TRBV13, with D maybe TRBD1 (5 bases). The V end lost 0 bases, the J end lost 7 bases, and 6 bases lay between the germline ends. The germline CDR1 and CDR2 sequences are PRHDT and FYEKMQ (reference sequence). There are 12 residues in the CDR3. CDR3 sequence (DNA): TGTGCCAGCAGCTTAGGAAGGGGGACCCAGTACTTC. Translating gives CASSLGRGTQYF. The full variable domain, rest sourced from reference TRBV13 and TRBJ2-5, is AAGVIQSPRHLIKEKRETATLKCYPIPRHDTVYWYQQGPGQDPQFLISFYEKMQSDKGSIPDRFSAQQFSDYHSELNMSSLELGDSALYFCASSLGRGTQYFGPGTRLLVL.

The chain couples TRBV7-2 to TRBJ1-4, with no clear D. The CDR3 contains 11 residues. Looked up from germline, CDR1 is SGHTA and CDR2 is FQGNSA. Trimming pared 3 bases from V and 7 bases from J, leaving 3 bases between. The DNA of the CDR3 is TGTGCCAGCAGCTTTAGTGAAAAACTGTTTTTT. Residues: CASSFSEKLFF.

This clone was detected once. The V and J genes are TRBV9 and TRBJ2-7; 11 positions match TRBD2. The CDR3 totals 14 residues. V gave up 3 bases and J gave up 6 bases; unmatched junction bases: 5. CDR1 is SGDLS, CDR2 YYNGEE, per germline. The CDR3 is CASSALAGGTEQYF. The CDR3 DNA reads as TGTGCCAGCAGCGCTCTAGCGGGGGGTACCGAGCAGTACTTC.

V is TRBV18 and J is TRBJ1-2, with D possibly being TRBD1 (5 bases). V lost 8 bases and J lost 7, with 14 bases in between. The germline V gene encodes CDR1 KGHSH and CDR2 LQKENI. CDR3 length equals 12 residues. CDR3 bases: TGTGCCAGCCGAGACCCCGGGGGTGGCTACACCTTC. It is translated as CASRDPGGGYTF.

The V call is TRBV29-1, the J call TRBJ1-2; the D is unclear. Germline CDR1 is SQVTM and CDR2 is ANQGSEA. CDR3 size: 12 residues. The V end lost 6 bases, the J end lost 4 bases, and 12 bases lay between the germline ends. The chain's CDR3 is CSVEEEGYGYTF. The CDR3 region has the DNA TGCAGCGTCGAGGAGGAGGGCTATGGCTACACCTTC.

V is TRBV29-1 and J is TRBJ1-2; no reliable D call. The V end lost 4 bases, the J end lost 8 bases, and 11 bases lay between the germline ends. The CDR3 runs to 11 residues. In germline, CDR1 is SQVTM, CDR2 ANQGSEA. The CDR3 is CSVAAGKGYTF. CDR3 bases: TGCAGCGTTGCTGCGGGGAAAGGCTACACCTTC.

The chain combines TRBV7-9 with TRBJ2-5; 8 bases line up with TRBD1. The germline V gene encodes CDR1 SEHNR and CDR2 FQNEAQ (reference sequence). The CDR3 length is 16 residues. J was trimmed by 1 base and V by 4 bases; bases with no gene match: 8. This CDR3 reads CASSSYRGALQETQYF. DNA for the CDR3: TGTGCCAGCAGCTCATACAGGGGGGCCCTCCAAGAGACCCAGTACTTC.

The chain combines TRBV30 with TRBJ1-1; weak D call: TRBD1 (5 bases). CDR1 is GTSNPN, CDR2 SVGIG, per germline (reference sequence). The V and J ends lost 5 bases and 1 base respectively, with 11 bases between them. This CDR3 has 13 residues. CDR3 residues: CAWLLGGNTEAFF. The CDR3 DNA is TGTGCCTGGTTACTCGGGGGGAACACTGAAGCTTTCTTT.

The chain recombines TRBV27 with TRBJ2-7, with D possibly being TRBD1 (6 bases). The ends were cut back, 7 bases at V and 2 bases at J, with 18 bases in the middle. CDR3 size: 15 residues. Per germline, CDR1 MNHEY and CDR2 SMNVEV (reference sequence). The CDR3 sequence is CASTPDSEEPYEQYF. The CDR3 DNA follows: TGTGCCAGCACCCCGGACAGCGAGGAACCCTACGAGCAGTACTTC.

The V call is TRBV15, the J call TRBJ1-5; D uncertain. CDR1 is LNHNV and CDR2 is YYDKDF in the germline V gene (reference sequence). The CDR3 extends over 12 amino acids. V lost 3 bases and J lost 4, with 4 bases in between. CDR3 loop: CATSSGNQPQHF. The CDR3 nucleotides read TGTGCCACCAGCAGCGGGAATCAGCCCCAGCATTTT. The complete variable domain, with remaining parts taken from reference TRBV15 and TRBJ1-5, reads DAMVIQNPRYQVTQFGKPVTLSCSQTLNHNVMYWYQQKSSQAPKLLFHYYDKDFNNEADTPDNFQSRRPNTSFCFLDIRSPGLGDTAMYLCATSSGNQPQHFGDGTRLSIL.

This chain connects TRBV10-3 to TRBJ2-3; TRBD2 aligns across 12 bases. Looked up from germline, CDR1 is ENHRY and CDR2 is SYGVKD. V lost 9 bases, J lost 6 bases, and 4 bases stayed unmatched. The CDR3 is 13 amino acids. CDR3 residues: CAILAGGQDTQYF. The CDR3 region has the DNA TGTGCCATTCTAGCGGGGGGGCAGGATACGCAGTATTTT.

The chain uses TRBV6-5 and TRBJ2-3; the match to TRBD2 covers 13 bases. V lost 4 bases and J lost 1; bases outside the gene matches: 2. CDR3 length: 16 residues. CDR1 is MNHEY and CDR2 is SVGAGI in the germline V gene. CDR3 in amino acids: CASSLGLAGRTDTQYF. The CDR3 DNA follows: TGTGCCAGCAGTTTGGGACTAGCGGGGCGCACAGATACGCAGTATTTT.

The chain combines TRBV19 with TRBJ2-3; 7 bases line up with TRBD2. With 3 bases clipped from V and 3 bases from J, the junction kept 6 bases outside the gene matches. The V gene's germline CDR1 is LNHDA and CDR2 SQIVND (reference sequence). CDR3 length: 15 amino acids. The CDR3 sequence is CASSIVREGTDTQYF. CDR3 in DNA: TGTGCCAGTAGTATTGTCAGGGAGGGGACAGATACGCAGTATTTT.

The chain employs TRBV4-1 and TRBJ2-1; 13 positions match TRBD2. The CDR3 extends over 15 amino acids. Unmatched junction bases numbered 1, after V lost 2 bases and J lost 6 bases. Germline-derived CDR1 and CDR2 are MGHRA and YSYEKL. This CDR3 reads CASSQTSGGANEQFF. Here the CDR3 DNA reads TGCGCCAGCAGCCAAACTAGCGGGGGGGCCAATGAGCAGTTCTTC.

The V and J genes are TRBV27 and TRBJ1-5; no firm D call. CDR3 size: 18 residues. Trimming took 5 bases from V and 3 from J, leaving 23 bases between them. The germline gives CDR1 MNHEY, CDR2 SMNVEV (reference sequence). This chain's CDR3 is CASSQSVIAAAYNQPQHF. The CDR3 DNA reads TGTGCCAGCAGTCAATCAGTTATAGCGGCAGCCTACAATCAGCCCCAGCATTTT.

The chain links TRBV15 to TRBJ1-1; the D is unclear. Germline V CDR1 and CDR2: LNHNV, YYDKDF (reference sequence). The germline V and J ends were trimmed by 1 base and 5 bases, with 2 bases remaining between them. The CDR3 is made up of 11 amino acids. CDR3: CATSRATEAFF. Written as DNA, the CDR3 is TGTGCCACCAGCAGAGCGACTGAAGCTTTCTTT.

The CDR3 sequence is CASSFGDTQYF. Here the CDR3 DNA reads TGTGCCAGCAGCTTCGGAGATACGCAGTATTTT. The chain is built from TRBV13 and TRBJ2-3; D is unresolved. CDR3 length: 11 residues. Germline values: CDR1 PRHDT, CDR2 FYEKMQ (reference sequence). The ends were cut back, 3 bases at V and 5 bases at J, with 3 bases in the middle.

The J gene is TRBJ2-7, the V gene TRBV4-1, with 9 bases aligning to TRBD2. This CDR3 is built from 15 residues. Per the germline V gene, CDR1 is MGHRA and CDR2 is YSYEKL. Trimming at V came to 5 bases and at J to 1 base, leaving 6 bases not matched to a gene. The CDR3 bases are TGCGCCAGCAGCACAGGACTAGCGCAATCCTACGAGCAGTACTTC. Encoded protein: CASSTGLAQSYEQYF.

This chain links TRBV6-5 with TRBJ1-2, with 10 bases that match TRBD1. Germline CDR1 reads MNHEY; CDR2 reads SVGAGI. J gave up 8 bases and V 5 bases, and 5 bases lay outside the gene matches. This CDR3 region has 13 residues. The CDR3 sequence is CASSPRDRGGYTF. In DNA form, the CDR3 reads TGTGCCAGCAGTCCTCGGGACAGGGGAGGCTACACCTTC.